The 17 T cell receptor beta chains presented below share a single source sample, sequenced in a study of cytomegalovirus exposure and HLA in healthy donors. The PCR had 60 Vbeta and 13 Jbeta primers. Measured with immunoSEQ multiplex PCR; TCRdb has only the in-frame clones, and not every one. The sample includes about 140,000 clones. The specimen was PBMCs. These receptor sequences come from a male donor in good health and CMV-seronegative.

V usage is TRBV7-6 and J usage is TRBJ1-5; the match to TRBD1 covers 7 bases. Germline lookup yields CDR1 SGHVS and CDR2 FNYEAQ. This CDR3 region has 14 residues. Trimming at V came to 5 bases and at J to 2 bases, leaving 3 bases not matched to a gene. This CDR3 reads CASSGGQGNQPQHF. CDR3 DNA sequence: TGTGCCAGCAGCGGAGGACAGGGCAATCAGCCCCAGCATTTT.

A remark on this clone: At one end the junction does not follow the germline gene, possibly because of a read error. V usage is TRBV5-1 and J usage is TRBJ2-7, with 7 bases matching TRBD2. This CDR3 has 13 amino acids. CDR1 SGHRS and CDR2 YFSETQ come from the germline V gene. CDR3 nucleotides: TGCGCCAGCAGCTTGGTGGGACTATATTACAGGAACTTC. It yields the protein CASSLVGLYYRNF.

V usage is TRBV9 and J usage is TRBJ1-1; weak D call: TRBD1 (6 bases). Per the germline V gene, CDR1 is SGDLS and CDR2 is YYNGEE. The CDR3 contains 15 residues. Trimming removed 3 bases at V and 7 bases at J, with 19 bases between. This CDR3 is CASSEPWGGGVEAFF. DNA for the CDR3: TGTGCCAGCAGCGAGCCCTGGGGAGGGGGGGTTGAAGCTTTCTTT.

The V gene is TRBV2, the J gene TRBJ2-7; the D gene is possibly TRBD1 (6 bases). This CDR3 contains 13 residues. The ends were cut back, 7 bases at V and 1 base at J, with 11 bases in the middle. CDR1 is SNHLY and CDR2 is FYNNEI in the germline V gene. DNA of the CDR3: TGTGCCAGCAAGGGCAGGGGATCCTACGAGCAGTACTTC. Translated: CASKGRGSYEQYF.

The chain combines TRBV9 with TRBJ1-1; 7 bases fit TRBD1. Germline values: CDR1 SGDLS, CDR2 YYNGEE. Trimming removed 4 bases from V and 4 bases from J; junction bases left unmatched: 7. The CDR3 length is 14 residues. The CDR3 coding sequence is TGTGCCAGCAGCCTGTCGGGACAGTTCACTGAAGCTTTCTTT. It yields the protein CASSLSGQFTEAFF.

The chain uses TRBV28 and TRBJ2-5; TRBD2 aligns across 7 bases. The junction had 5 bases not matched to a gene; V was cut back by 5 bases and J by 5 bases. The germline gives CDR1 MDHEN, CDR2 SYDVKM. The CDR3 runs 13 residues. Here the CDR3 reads CASSISGGETQYF. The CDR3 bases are TGTGCCAGCAGTATATCGGGGGGTGAGACCCAGTACTTC.

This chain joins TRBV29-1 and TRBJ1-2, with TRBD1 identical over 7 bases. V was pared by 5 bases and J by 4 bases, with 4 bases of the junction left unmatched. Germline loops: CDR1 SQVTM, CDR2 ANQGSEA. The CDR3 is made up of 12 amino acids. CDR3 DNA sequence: TGCAGCGTTCAGGGACAGCGCTATGGCTACACCTTC. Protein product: CSVQGQRYGYTF. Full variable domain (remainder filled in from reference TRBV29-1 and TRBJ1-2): SAVISQKPSRDICQRGTSLTIQCQVDSQVTMMFWYRQQPGQSLTLIATANQGSEATYESGFVIDKFPISRPNLTFSTLTVSNMSPEDSSIYLCSVQGQRYGYTFGSGTRLTVV.

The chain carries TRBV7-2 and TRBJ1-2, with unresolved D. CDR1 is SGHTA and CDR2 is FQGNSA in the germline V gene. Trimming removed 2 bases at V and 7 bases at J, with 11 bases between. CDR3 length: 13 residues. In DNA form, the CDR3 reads TGTGCCAGCAGCTTATCACCTCGGGTTGGCTACACCTTC. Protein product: CASSLSPRVGYTF.

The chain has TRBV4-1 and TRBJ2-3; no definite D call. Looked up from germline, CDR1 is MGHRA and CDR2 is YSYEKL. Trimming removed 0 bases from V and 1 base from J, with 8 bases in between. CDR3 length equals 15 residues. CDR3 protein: CASSQDETGTDTQYF. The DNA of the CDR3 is TGCGCCAGCAGCCAAGATGAAACGGGCACAGATACGCAGTATTTT.

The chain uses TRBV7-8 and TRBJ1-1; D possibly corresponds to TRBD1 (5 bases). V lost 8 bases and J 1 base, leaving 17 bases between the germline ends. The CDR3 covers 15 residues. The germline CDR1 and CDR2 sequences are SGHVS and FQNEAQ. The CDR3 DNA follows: TGTGCCAGCTCCCTAGGGGCCGTGACGAACACTGAAGCTTTCTTT. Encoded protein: CASSLGAVTNTEAFF.

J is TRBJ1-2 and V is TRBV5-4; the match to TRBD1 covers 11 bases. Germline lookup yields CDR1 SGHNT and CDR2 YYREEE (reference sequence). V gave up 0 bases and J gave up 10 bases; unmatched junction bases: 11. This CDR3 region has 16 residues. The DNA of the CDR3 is TGTGCCAGCAGCTTGGGGCTGGGACAGGGGGAAGTTTACTACACCTTC. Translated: CASSLGLGQGEVYYTF.

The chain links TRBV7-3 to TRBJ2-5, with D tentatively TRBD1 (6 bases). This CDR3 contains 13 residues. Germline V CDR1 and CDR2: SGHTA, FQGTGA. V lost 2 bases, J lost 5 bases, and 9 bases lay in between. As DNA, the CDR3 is TGTGCCAGCAGCTTACAACAGGGTGAGACCCAGTACTTC. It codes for CASSLQQGETQYF.

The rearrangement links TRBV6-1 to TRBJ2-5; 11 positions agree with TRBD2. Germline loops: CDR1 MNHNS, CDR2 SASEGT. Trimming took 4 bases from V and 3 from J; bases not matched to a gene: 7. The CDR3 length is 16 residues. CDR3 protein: CASSVLAGGGEETQYF. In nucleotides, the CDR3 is TGTGCCAGCAGTGTCCTAGCGGGAGGCGGGGAAGAGACCCAGTACTTC.

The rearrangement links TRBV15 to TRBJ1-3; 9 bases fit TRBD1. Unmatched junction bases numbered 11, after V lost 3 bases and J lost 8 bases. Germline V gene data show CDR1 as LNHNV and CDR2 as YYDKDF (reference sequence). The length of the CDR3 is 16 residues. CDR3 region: CATSSAGTGILDTIYF. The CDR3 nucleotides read TGTGCCACCAGCAGTGCCGGGACAGGGATTTTGGACACCATATATTTT.

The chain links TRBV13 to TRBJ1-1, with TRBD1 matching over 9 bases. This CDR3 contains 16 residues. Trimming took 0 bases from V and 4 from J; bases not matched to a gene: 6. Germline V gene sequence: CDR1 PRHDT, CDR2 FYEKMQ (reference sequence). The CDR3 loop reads CASSLGRGQGPTEAFF. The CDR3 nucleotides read TGTGCCAGCAGCTTAGGCCGGGGACAGGGCCCCACTGAAGCTTTCTTT.

As DNA, the CDR3 is TGCGCCAGCAGCCAAGAGGCAGGGGGAAGCTCTGGAAACACCATATATTTT. Translated: CASSQEAGGSSGNTIYF. J is TRBJ1-3 and V is TRBV4-3; TRBD1 matches at 7 bases. In germline, CDR1 is LGHNA, CDR2 YSLEER. The CDR3 is made up of 17 amino acids. Trimming cost V 0 bases and J 0 bases; bases outside gene matches: 5.

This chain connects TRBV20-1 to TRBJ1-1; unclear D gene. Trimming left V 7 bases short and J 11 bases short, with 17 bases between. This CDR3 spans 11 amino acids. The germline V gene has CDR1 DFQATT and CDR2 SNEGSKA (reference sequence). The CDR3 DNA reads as TGCAGTGTGGGCGATAGTCCAGGTGCTTTCTTT. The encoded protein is CSVGDSPGAFF.